The present T cell receptor beta chain was sequenced within a study of regulatory T cells in long-lasting Graves disease. Study findings and constraints: TRBV28, TRBJ1-2 and TRBJ2-5 emerged as the favored segments in persistent disease.

This clonotype was recorded many times. Its antigen is not identified. CDR1 KGHDR and CDR2 SFDVKD come from the germline V gene. The CDR3 consists of 17 residues. J was trimmed by 0 bases and V by 5 bases; bases with no gene match: 9. Construction of the TCR beta libraries employed iRepertoire HTBI primers in conjunction with Arm-PCR of CDR3 regions. TCRdb ran MiXCR on the multiplex PCR reads and lists one entry per CDR3 protein. The data hold over 350,000 distinct CDR3 sequences, with 12% to 15% observed a single time. Stated time point: newly diagnosed GD, antithyroid drugs for less than 3 months. Construction of the TCR library relied on RNA isolated from PBMCs. The same data also went into a second study, on T cells in Graves' hyperthyroidism and ophthalmopathy. This second study notes: Graves' hyperthyroidism showing no ophthalmopathy progression within 18 months was considered stable. First-round RT-PCR of the TCR CDR3 relied on the HTBI primer set.

The V call is TRBV24-1, the J call TRBJ2-3; 8 bases agree with TRBD1. Specimen: peripheral blood mononuclear cells (PBMCs), collected at new diagnosis, from a patient treated with antithyroid drugs. The source of this sequence is a woman aged 50 to 60 with Graves disease. CDR3 amino acids: CATSGQGFSSSTDTQYF. The CDR3 bases are TGTGCCACCAGTGGACAGGGGTTTTCGTCTAGCACAGATACGCAGTATTTT.